Below are 10 T cell receptor beta chains sequenced from a single sample in a study of blood T cell repertoires in COVID-19. Using immunoSEQ multiplex PCR, the repertoire was profiled, and TCRdb retains in-frame clones only, with some absent. The table includes over 130,000 clones, roughly 85% detected once. The specimen sequenced was peripheral blood. The receptors derive from a man aged 45-60 years with acute or convalescent COVID-19.

The J gene is TRBJ2-5, the V gene TRBV19; 11 nucleotides agree with TRBD1. V lost 6 bases and J lost 5; bases outside the gene matches: 8. The germline CDR1 and CDR2 sequences are LNHDA and SQIVND (reference sequence). The CDR3 extends over 15 amino acids. This chain's CDR3 is CASRFGQGAEETQYF. CDR3 coding DNA: TGTGCCAGTAGATTCGGACAGGGGGCCGAGGAGACCCAGTACTTC.

V is TRBV7-9 and J is TRBJ2-1; D may be TRBD2 (6 bases). CDR1 and CDR2 from the germline V gene are SEHNR and FQNEAQ (reference sequence). With 2 bases removed from V and 7 bases from J, the gap between germline ends came to 12 bases. This CDR3 has 14 residues. The DNA of the CDR3 is TGTGCCAGCAGCTTAATACGGGAGAGGAATGAGCAGTTCTTC. The encoded protein is CASSLIRERNEQFF.

The sample holds one count of this clone. The V gene is TRBV11-1, the J gene TRBJ1-6; TRBD1 agrees at 9 bases. The trim removed 2 bases at V and 9 bases at J, leaving 8 bases unmatched. Per germline, CDR1 SGHAT and CDR2 FQDESV (reference sequence). The CDR3 is 16 residues long. CDR3 nucleotides: TGTGCCAGCAGCTTAACGGGGGACAGGGTAGCTTCACCCCTCCACTTT. Amino acid sequence: CASSLTGDRVASPLHF.

The V and J genes are TRBV6-1 and TRBJ2-7; D not resolved. The CDR3 is 15 amino acids. V was pared by 2 bases and J by 3 bases, with 14 bases between. From germline, CDR1 is MNHNS and CDR2 SASEGT. The CDR3 region has the DNA TGTGCCAGCAGTGAATGGCAACAGAAAGACTACGAGCAGTACTTC. Translating it yields CASSEWQQKDYEQYF.

This chain uses TRBV14 with TRBJ2-7, with 7 bases matching TRBD1. In germline, CDR1 is SGHDN, CDR2 FVKESK. The CDR3 totals 14 residues. V lost 3 bases to trimming and J lost 0 bases; unmatched junction nucleotides: 2. CDR3 protein: CASSHRGNSYEQYF. CDR3 nucleotides: TGTGCCAGCAGCCACAGGGGGAACTCCTACGAGCAGTACTTC. Drawing the rest from reference TRBV14 and TRBJ2-7, the complete variable domain is EAGVTQFPSHSVIEKGQTVTLRCDPISGHDNLYWYRRVMGKEIKFLLHFVKESKQDESGMPNNRFLAERTGGTYSTLKVQPAELEDSGVYFCASSHRGNSYEQYFGPGTRLTVT.

This clone occurred once. The rearrangement links TRBV6-6 to TRBJ2-7, with D possibly being TRBD2 (5 bases). CDR3 length equals 16 residues. V lost 4 bases and J lost 2, with 18 bases in between. The germline V gene has CDR1 MNHNY and CDR2 SVGAGI (reference sequence). This CDR3 is CASSFPPRSGPYEQYF. The CDR3 region has the DNA TGTGCCAGCAGTTTCCCGCCGCGGAGCGGCCCCTACGAGCAGTACTTC.

This clone is a singleton in its sample. V gene TRBV5-4 combines with J gene TRBJ2-1, with 11 nucleotides matching TRBD1. The J segment lost 6 bases and the V segment lost 2 bases, leaving 4 bases of the junction unmatched. This CDR3 region has 15 residues. The V gene's germline CDR1 is SGHNT and CDR2 YYREEE (reference sequence). The CDR3 is CASSFGTGGFNEQFF. In nucleotides, the CDR3 is TGTGCCAGCAGCTTCGGGACAGGGGGGTTCAATGAGCAGTTCTTC.

The chain couples TRBV24-1 to TRBJ2-5; 8 nucleotides line up with TRBD1. The CDR3 has 15 amino acids. CDR1 is KGHDR and CDR2 is SFDVKD in the germline V gene. V lost 4 bases, J lost 2 bases, and 5 bases stayed unmatched. The CDR3 reads CATSDPDREQETQYF. CDR3 DNA: TGTGCCACCAGTGACCCGGACAGGGAGCAAGAGACCCAGTACTTC.

The chain joins TRBV6-5 to TRBJ1-6; D is uncertain. V was trimmed by 2 bases and J by 0 bases, leaving 8 bases between them. The CDR3 covers 16 residues. Germline lookup yields CDR1 MNHEY and CDR2 SVGAGI. The CDR3 DNA is TGTGCCAGCAGTTACGGCCTCAGCTCCTATAATTCACCCCTCCACTTT. It specifies CASSYGLSSYNSPLHF.

The chain uses TRBV6-5 and TRBJ2-7; 7 nucleotides match TRBD1. Germline V gene lookup returns CDR1 MNHEY and CDR2 SVGAGI. Trimming removed 2 bases from V and 4 bases from J; junction bases left unmatched: 8. This CDR3 region has 15 residues. CDR3 in DNA: TGTGCCAGCAGTTACAGAAGGGGGCAAACGTACGAGCAGTACTTC. Protein product: CASSYRRGQTYEQYF.